These 32 T cell receptor beta chains were sequenced from one sample in a study of T cell responses to AZD1222 COVID-19 vaccine. The table came from immunoSEQ multiplex PCR; TCRdb's copy has only in-frame clones and leaves some out. The sample consists of roughly 80,000 clones, 90% of them appearing once. Here the sequenced sample was peripheral blood, taken 28 days after the second AZD1222 dose. Receptor source: an adult who received the AZD1222 COVID-19 vaccine.

In DNA, the CDR3 is TGCGCCAGCAGCTTGGCCCAGGGACAGGGGGCTGAAGCTTTCTTT. Residues: CASSLAQGQGAEAFF. The chain uses TRBV5-1 and TRBJ1-1, with 11 bases matching TRBD1. V lost 0 bases, J lost 6 bases, and 4 bases stayed unmatched. There are 15 residues in the CDR3. CDR1 is SGHRS and CDR2 is YFSETQ in the germline V gene.

The V call is TRBV29-1, the J call TRBJ2-1; 10 positions match TRBD1. The V and J ends lost 4 bases and 4 bases, in that order; junction bases with no gene match: 4. The CDR3 extends over 14 amino acids. From germline, CDR1 is SQVTM and CDR2 ANQGSEA. CDR3 sequence: CSVARDRGYNEQFF. The CDR3 nucleotides are TGCAGCGTTGCCCGGGACAGGGGTTACAATGAGCAGTTCTTC.

The chain employs TRBV28 and TRBJ1-2; a weak D match, TRBD1 (5 bases). Between the trimmed V and J ends, which lost 6 bases and 1 base, there was a span of 15 bases. Looked up from germline, CDR1 is MDHEN and CDR2 is SYDVKM. There are 15 residues in the CDR3. The CDR3 sequence: CASSSGPNNNYGYTF. The CDR3 coding sequence is TGTGCCAGCAGCTCGGGACCGAATAATAACTATGGCTACACCTTC.

This clone was seen just once. The V call is TRBV18, the J call TRBJ1-5, with D unclear. This CDR3 region has 13 residues. Germline V gives CDR1 KGHSH, CDR2 LQKENI. Trimming took off 3 bases at V and 12 bases at J, with 15 bases between the two ends. DNA for the CDR3: TGTGCCAGCTCACCTACCAAGGCGGGTAGCCAGCATTTT. Amino acid sequence: CASSPTKAGSQHF.

This rearrangement joins TRBV27 to TRBJ2-3; the match to TRBD2 covers 12 bases. This CDR3 is 17 amino acids long. V shed 4 bases, J shed 5 bases, and the junction held 10 bases outside the gene matches. Germline CDR1 reads MNHEY; CDR2 reads SMNVEV (reference sequence). The CDR3 coding sequence is TGTGCCAGCAGTTATTTGCTAGCGGGGGGGCCTGAAGATACGCAGTATTTT. It specifies CASSYLLAGGPEDTQYF.

The V call is TRBV2, the J call TRBJ1-1, with TRBD1 matching 7 bases. J was trimmed by 1 base and V by 6 bases; bases with no gene match: 8. The CDR3 consists of 15 residues. The germline gives CDR1 SNHLY, CDR2 FYNNEI. Written as DNA, the CDR3 is TGTGCCAGCAGCGCCCGGGGACAGAAGAACACTGAAGCTTTCTTT. This sequence encodes CASSARGQKNTEAFF.

This chain joins TRBV19 and TRBJ1-5; a weak D match, TRBD1 (5 bases). V dropped 5 bases and J dropped 9 bases, with 11 bases sitting between them. The CDR3 loop spans 12 amino acids. Germline lookup yields CDR1 LNHDA and CDR2 SQIVND (reference sequence). The CDR3 sequence is CASSDQGGPQHF. The CDR3 coding sequence is TGTGCCAGTAGTGATCAGGGTGGGCCCCAGCATTTT. The entire variable domain, with the rest obtained from reference TRBV19 and TRBJ1-5, is as follows: DGGITQSPKYLFRKEGQNVTLSCEQNLNHDAMYWYRQDPGQGLRLIYYSQIVNDFQKGDIAEGYSVSREKKESFPLTVTSAQKNPTAFYLCASSDQGGPQHFGDGTRLSIL.

The chain combines TRBV5-6 with TRBJ1-2; D call uncertain. The germline V gene has CDR1 SGHDT and CDR2 YYEEEE. The CDR3 length is 12 residues. Trimming took off 4 bases at V and 8 bases at J, with 12 bases between the two ends. CDR3 in amino acids: CASSPGIGGYTF. In DNA, the CDR3 is TGTGCCAGCAGCCCAGGAATTGGGGGCTACACCTTC.

The CDR3 is CASSIVPSNYGYTF. For the CDR3, the DNA is TGTGCCAGTAGTATAGTACCCAGTAACTATGGCTACACCTTC. The rearrangement joins TRBV19 to TRBJ1-2; D uncertain. The length of the CDR3 is 14 residues. The germline V and J ends were trimmed by 1 base and 1 base, with 7 bases remaining between them. Germline CDR1 LNHDA, CDR2 SQIVND (reference sequence). Variable domain in full (rest from reference TRBV19 and TRBJ1-2): DGGITQSPKYLFRKEGQNVTLSCEQNLNHDAMYWYRQDPGQGLRLIYYSQIVNDFQKGDIAEGYSVSREKKESFPLTVTSAQKNPTAFYLCASSIVPSNYGYTFGSGTRLTVV.

The V and J genes are TRBV30 and TRBJ2-1; TRBD2 matches at 10 bases. V was clipped by 4 bases and J by 3 bases; unmatched bases: 12. This CDR3 is built from 17 residues. Germline V lookup: CDR1 GTSNPN, CDR2 SVGIG (reference sequence). CDR3 amino acids: CAWKGPLAGGRYNEQFF. CDR3 sequence (DNA): TGTGCCTGGAAGGGACCATTAGCGGGGGGCCGCTACAATGAGCAGTTCTTC.

CDR3 DNA sequence: TGTGCCAGCGTGACAGCCACTAATAGCAATCAGCCCCAGCATTTT. Its protein is CASVTATNSNQPQHF. The rearrangement links TRBV2 to TRBJ1-5, with D perhaps matching TRBD1 (5 bases). Germline CDR1 is SNHLY and CDR2 is FYNNEI. V was pared by 8 bases and J by 0 bases, with 14 bases between. CDR3 length: 15 amino acids.

J is TRBJ1-1 and V is TRBV9; perhaps TRBD1 as D (6 bases). From germline, CDR1 is SGDLS and CDR2 YYNGEE. The CDR3 covers 13 residues. V lost 4 bases to trimming and J lost 4 bases, with 11 bases between them. This CDR3 reads CASSRRGGTEAFF. CDR3 nucleotide sequence: TGTGCCAGCAGCCGGAGGGGGGGCACTGAAGCTTTCTTT. Filled out from reference TRBV9 and TRBJ1-1, the complete variable domain reads DSGVTQTPKHLITATGQRVTLRCSPRSGDLSVYWYQQSLDQGLQFLIQYYNGEERAKGNILERFSAQQFPDLHSELNLSSLELGDSALYFCASSRRGGTEAFFGQGTRLTVV.

V usage is TRBV29-1 and J usage is TRBJ2-1; 8 nucleotides agree with TRBD1. There are 13 residues in the CDR3. V dropped 4 bases and J dropped 9; count of bases not matched to a gene: 8. The germline V gene encodes CDR1 SQVTM and CDR2 ANQGSEA. DNA of the CDR3: TGCAGCGTTGTAGCAGGGGGCTATGGTGAGCAGTTCTTC. Amino acids: CSVVAGGYGEQFF.

This sequence joins TRBV14 and TRBJ2-7; D uncertain. The CDR3 spans 14 residues. Germline lookup yields CDR1 SGHDN and CDR2 FVKESK. V was trimmed by 4 bases and J by 6 bases, leaving 16 bases between them. The CDR3 bases are TGTGCCAGCAGCCGAAACCAGCCCGGTGGCGAGCAGTACTTC. It specifies CASSRNQPGGEQYF.

The chain is built from TRBV2 and TRBJ1-5, with 11 bases that match TRBD1. The J segment lost 4 bases and the V segment lost 6 bases, leaving 5 bases of the junction unmatched. Germline CDR1 is SNHLY and CDR2 is FYNNEI. This CDR3 region has 15 residues. The CDR3 DNA is TGTGCCAGCAGGTGGACAGGGGGCGAGAATCAGCCCCAGCATTTT. Translation gives CASRWTGGENQPQHF.

The CDR3 region has the DNA TGTGCCAGCAGTTTTGACAGGGGGCGAACAGATACGCAGTATTTT. It is translated as CASSFDRGRTDTQYF. The chain recombines TRBV27 with TRBJ2-3; 10 positions agree with TRBD1. Germline CDR1 reads MNHEY; CDR2 reads SMNVEV (reference sequence). With V trimmed by 3 bases and J by 3 bases, 3 bases remained unmatched. The length of the CDR3 is 15 residues.

The chain carries TRBV6-6 and TRBJ1-6; 9 positions match TRBD1. From germline, CDR1 is MNHNY and CDR2 SVGAGI (reference sequence). CDR3 size: 14 residues. V dropped 6 bases and J dropped 9; count of bases not matched to a gene: 6. The CDR3 DNA follows: TGTGCCAGCAGCCGGGACAGGGTTAGTTCACCCCTCCACTTT. Translation gives CASSRDRVSSPLHF.

J is TRBJ1-4 and V is TRBV28; TRBD1 might be the D (5 bases). Trimming removed 5 bases at V and 8 bases at J, with 18 bases between. CDR1 is MDHEN and CDR2 is SYDVKM in the germline V gene. This CDR3 has 15 residues. The CDR3 protein is CASSTPRGAGEKLFF. The CDR3 DNA reads as TGTGCCAGCAGTACCCCCCGAGGGGCGGGGGAAAAACTGTTTTTT.

The rearrangement links TRBV19 to TRBJ1-5; TRBD1 aligns across 7 bases. The ends lost 6 bases at V and 7 bases at J; junction bases unmatched: 18. This CDR3 spans 17 amino acids. Germline CDR1 and CDR2: LNHDA and SQIVND (reference sequence). The CDR3 loop is CASRTMTGIGVNQPQHF. The CDR3 nucleotides are TGTGCCAGTAGGACCATGACAGGGATAGGGGTAAACCAGCCCCAGCATTTT.

J is TRBJ2-5 and V is TRBV5-5, with 8 positions matching TRBD2. The CDR3 is 16 residues long. CDR1 SGHKS and CDR2 YYEKEE come from the germline V gene (reference sequence). Germline trimming cut 0 bases from V and 5 bases from J; bases unmatched to any gene: 9. CDR3 nucleotide sequence: TGTGCCAGCAGCTTGGGGGCGGGGGGAAGGGGGGAGACCCAGTACTTC. It is translated as CASSLGAGGRGETQYF.

This sequence joins TRBV7-2 and TRBJ1-5; no clear D gene. V was clipped by 1 base and J by 1 base, with 8 bases between them. CDR3 size: 15 residues. Germline CDR1 is SGHTA and CDR2 is FQGNSA. The DNA of the CDR3 is TGTGCCAGCAGCTTAGAGTCCACCAGCAATCAGCCCCAGCATTTT. Protein sequence: CASSLESTSNQPQHF.

The chain couples TRBV4-3 to TRBJ1-3; the D is unclear. The V and J ends lost 1 base and 2 bases respectively, with 6 bases between them. CDR3 size: 14 residues. The germline CDR1 and CDR2 sequences are LGHNA and YSLEER. CDR3 protein: CASSQAAPGNTIYF. DNA of the CDR3: TGCGCCAGCAGCCAAGCGGCACCTGGAAACACCATATATTTT.

J is TRBJ1-4 and V is TRBV9; D may be TRBD1 (5 bases). Trimming cost V 7 bases and J 7 bases, with 17 bases left between them. CDR3 length equals 14 residues. The V gene's germline CDR1 is SGDLS and CDR2 YYNGEE. Here the CDR3 reads CASGPGGISEKLFF. In DNA, the CDR3 is TGTGCCAGCGGGCCGGGGGGGATAAGTGAAAAACTGTTTTTT.

This clone came up once. The V gene is TRBV29-1, the J gene TRBJ2-7; 9 bases are shared with TRBD1. Germline V gene data show CDR1 as SQVTM and CDR2 as ANQGSEA. V lost 7 bases to trimming and J lost 2 bases; unmatched junction nucleotides: 12. The CDR3 length is 15 residues. CDR3 sequence reads: CSARGTGQGPYEQYF. Here the CDR3 DNA reads TGCAGCGCCCGAGGTACGGGACAGGGACCCTACGAGCAGTACTTC.

The V gene is TRBV12-3 or TRBV12-4, the J gene TRBJ2-1, with D possibly TRBD2 on 6 matching bases. The CDR3 runs to 12 residues. Trimming took 6 bases from V and 9 from J, leaving 12 bases between them. As DNA, the CDR3 is TGTGCCAGCAGCCTGGGAGGTAGTGAGCAGTTCTTC. This sequence encodes CASSLGGSEQFF.

The chain employs TRBV6-1 and TRBJ2-5, with TRBD1 identical over 9 bases. CDR1 and CDR2 (germline): MNHNS, SASEGT. The CDR3 has 16 residues. V was clipped by 4 bases and J by 4 bases; unmatched bases: 10. The CDR3 DNA sequence: TGTGCCAGCAGTGGGGGACAGGGAATCTGGTCAGAGACCCAGTACTTC. This translates into CASSGGQGIWSETQYF.

The chain combines TRBV6-1 with TRBJ2-1; 8 bases map to TRBD2. The CDR3 covers 19 residues. J was trimmed by 4 bases and V by 2 bases; bases with no gene match: 16. Germline CDR1 is MNHNS and CDR2 is SASEGT. CDR3 region: CASSEFKVGIGGGYNEQFF. The CDR3 nucleotides are TGTGCCAGCAGTGAATTTAAAGTAGGGATCGGCGGGGGGTACAATGAGCAGTTCTTC.

This chain connects TRBV11-3 to TRBJ2-1, with TRBD2 matching over 9 bases. After removal of 3 bases from V and 2 bases from J, the junction contained 2 bases not matched to a gene. Germline values: CDR1 SGHNT, CDR2 YENEEA. The CDR3 covers 15 residues. This CDR3 reads CASSFLAGTYNEQFF. For the CDR3, the DNA is TGTGCCAGCAGCTTCCTAGCGGGGACCTACAATGAGCAGTTCTTC.

The rearrangement uses TRBV7-2 and TRBJ1-2; D is unresolved. With 1 base removed from V and 5 bases from J, the gap between germline ends came to 17 bases. CDR1 and CDR2 (germline): SGHTA, FQGNSA. The CDR3 is made up of 16 amino acids. The CDR3 nucleotides are TGTGCCAGCAGCTTAGGATCGTTCCGGGGAGAGTATGGCTACACCTTC. Encoded protein: CASSLGSFRGEYGYTF.

The chain carries TRBV19 and TRBJ2-2, with D perhaps TRBD1 (6 bases). The CDR3 extends over 20 amino acids. Germline CDR1 reads LNHDA; CDR2 reads SQIVND (reference sequence). Trimming left V 5 bases short and J 1 base short, with 26 bases between. CDR3 in DNA: TGTGCCAGTAGTTCCCGAAATCCAGTGACAGGCCGATTGAACACCGGGGAGCTGTTTTTT. Translating it yields CASSSRNPVTGRLNTGELFF.

The chain uses TRBV5-1 and TRBJ2-5, with D perhaps matching TRBD1 (7 bases). Trimming removed 0 bases at V and 1 base at J, with 10 bases between. The CDR3 is 15 residues long. Germline CDR1 SGHRS, CDR2 YFSETQ. The CDR3 coding sequence is TGCGCCAGCAGCTTGGTTCAGGGGGGCCAAGAGACCCAGTACTTC. Translation gives CASSLVQGGQETQYF.

This chain joins TRBV5-1 and TRBJ1-2; TRBD1 agrees at 8 bases. V trimming: 5 bases; J trimming: 3 bases; junction bases outside the gene matches: 3. The CDR3 totals 13 residues. Germline-derived CDR1 and CDR2 are SGHRS and YFSETQ. Written as DNA, the CDR3 is TGCGCCAGCAGTTCGACAGGGGACTATGGCTACACCTTC. Its protein product is CASSSTGDYGYTF.